The clone carrying this TCR beta chain was seen a handful of times. Its matching antigen is unknown. Sample barcodes and UMIs were carried by the TCR alpha and TCR beta cDNA libraries that 5'RACE generated with constant-segment primers. TCRdb used MiXCR to reprocess the 5' RACE reads, holding one entry per CDR3 protein. Among fewer than 250,000 distinct CDR3 sequences listed, 27% were seen once. This sample is drawn from a study of T-cell memory formation after mild COVID-19. The study, taken as a whole, reports: That cross-reactive memory joined was suggested by some responding clones appearing in pre-infection memory.

Material: PBMCs or a T cell subset sorted from them (not recorded which). The receptor was derived from an adult woman who had mild COVID-19 (a few samples of this study predate the infection). Cell type and time point are not known.

This CDR3 is CASSLLRGLYNEQFF. For the CDR3, the DNA is TGTGCCAGCAGCTTGTTGCGGGGACTCTACAATGAGCAGTTCTTC. The chain couples TRBV5-5 to TRBJ2-1; D is possibly TRBD2 (6 bases). Germline CDR1 SGHKS, CDR2 YYEKEE (reference sequence). The CDR3 extends over 15 amino acids. V lost 1 base and J lost 3, with 11 bases in between.